Below are 22 T cell receptor beta chains sequenced from a single sample in a study of T cells in Graves' hyperthyroidism and ophthalmopathy. TCR beta CDR3 sequences were amplified from RNA transcripts. The HTBI primer set served for first-round RT-PCR of the TCR CDR3. TCRdb re-analysed the multiplex PCR reads in MiXCR, keeping a single row per CDR3 protein. The table includes more than 300,000 distinct CDR3 sequences, approximately 15% detected once. Sample: blood. The receptor source for this set is a woman in her fifties or sixties with Graves' hyperthyroidism.

This clonotype was counted ten times or more. V gene TRBV12-3 or TRBV12-4 combines with J gene TRBJ2-7; D tentatively reads TRBD1 or TRBD2 (6 bases each). This CDR3 has 14 residues. V was clipped by 7 bases and J by 5 bases, with 18 bases between them. This CDR3 reads CASTGGGPGNEQYF. The CDR3 bases are TGTGCCAGCACCGGAGGGGGGCCTGGCAACGAGCAGTACTTC.

The V and J genes are TRBV24-1 and TRBJ2-5, with D unclear. With 7 bases removed from V and 5 bases from J, the gap between germline ends came to 13 bases. The CDR3 sequence is 13 residues long. CDR1 is KGHDR, CDR2 SFDVKD, per germline. The chain's CDR3 is CATSEASLETQYF. Written as DNA, the CDR3 is TGTGCCACCAGCGAGGCTAGTCTCGAGACCCAGTACTTC.

This clonotype has a handful of counts. V is TRBV6-1 and J is TRBJ2-7, with 8 bases lining up with TRBD2. Per the germline V gene, CDR1 is MNHNS and CDR2 is SASEGT. The CDR3 totals 13 residues. V lost 8 bases to trimming and J lost 2 bases; unmatched junction nucleotides: 5. The CDR3 sequence is CASARRGAYEQYF. CDR3 nucleotide sequence: TGTGCCAGCGCGCGGCGGGGGGCCTACGAGCAGTACTTC.

With respect to this clonotype: A much bigger clone sits one base away, suggesting this may be a read error. The chain joins TRBV6-1 to TRBJ2-7; tentative D call: TRBD2 (6 bases). The V end was cut by 6 bases, the J end by 2 bases, with 14 bases between. This CDR3 has 14 residues. Germline V gene lookup returns CDR1 MNHNS and CDR2 SASEGT. The CDR3 DNA follows: TGTGCCAGCAGCAGACTAGGTAGCCCCTACGAGCAGTACTTC. Protein product: CASSRLGSPYEQYF.

J is TRBJ1-1 and V is TRBV24-1, with 7 bases that match TRBD1. The CDR3 spans 13 residues. J lost 6 bases, V lost 4 bases, and 4 bases had no gene match. Germline V CDR1 and CDR2: KGHDR, SFDVKD. The CDR3 sequence: CATSEDGTAEAFF. CDR3 in DNA: TGTGCCACCAGTGAAGACGGGACAGCTGAAGCTTTCTTT.

This clonotype was found many times. The J gene is TRBJ1-2, the V gene TRBV27; TRBD1 is a possible D gene (6 bases). Germline CDR1 and CDR2: MNHEY and SMNVEV (reference sequence). The CDR3 is 14 residues long. The V end was cut by 6 bases, the J end by 7 bases, with 18 bases between. Written as DNA, the CDR3 is TGTGCCAGCAGGGGATTGGGGGCTGTCTCTGGCTACACCTTC. This codes for CASRGLGAVSGYTF.

A note on this clonotype: This clone may be a read error of a much larger clone one base away. The chain employs TRBV13 and TRBJ2-7; a weak D match, TRBD1 (6 bases). The J call may be in error: the DNA end matches TRBJ2-1 better. Germline CDR1 and CDR2: PRHDT and FYEKMQ (reference sequence). This CDR3 comprises 14 residues. CDR3 nucleotide sequence: TGTGCCAGCAGCTTGTTTGGACAGAAATACGAGCAGTTCTTC. Translation: CASSLFGQKYEQFF.

This clonotype was observed many times. This chain joins TRBV24-1 and TRBJ2-2, with 11 nucleotides matching TRBD2. Per the germline V gene, CDR1 is KGHDR and CDR2 is SFDVKD. Trimming at V came to 5 bases and at J to 2 bases, leaving 6 bases not matched to a gene. CDR3 length: 17 residues. The CDR3, as DNA: TGTGCCACCAGTGCCCCTAGCGGGAGGCGTAACACCGGGGAGCTGTTTTTT. Translated: CATSAPSGRRNTGELFF.

The CDR3 region has the DNA TGTGCCAGCAGCAGCTTGGAGCGGGGGATCTACAATGAGCAGTTCTTC. As protein: CASSSLERGIYNEQFF. The chain combines TRBV11-2 with TRBJ2-1; 8 nucleotides align to TRBD2. The CDR3 loop spans 16 amino acids. In germline, CDR1 is SGHAT, CDR2 FQNNGV. J lost 3 bases, V lost 5 bases, and 9 bases had no gene match.

This clonotype was counted ten times or more. The V call is TRBV18, the J call TRBJ1-2, with 9 positions matching TRBD1. Trimming removed 7 bases from V and 3 bases from J; junction bases left unmatched: 9. The CDR3 is 15 amino acids. Germline V CDR1 and CDR2: KGHSH, LQKENI. The CDR3 is CASLPGQGFDYGYTF. In nucleotides, the CDR3 is TGTGCCAGCTTACCGGGACAGGGCTTCGACTATGGCTACACCTTC.

V gene TRBV29-1 combines with J gene TRBJ2-1; D is unresolved. This CDR3 has 12 amino acids. V shed 2 bases and J shed 11 bases, with 13 bases lying between them. Germline CDR1 reads SQVTM; CDR2 reads ANQGSEA. The chain's CDR3 is CSVEWIAEKQFF. CDR3 sequence (DNA): TGCAGCGTTGAATGGATCGCGGAGAAGCAGTTCTTC.

This clonotype showed up just a few times. The J gene is TRBJ2-3, the V gene TRBV6-1, with 12 bases fitting TRBD1. CDR1 is MNHNS, CDR2 SASEGT, per germline. Trimming took 0 bases from V and 4 from J; bases not matched to a gene: 5. CDR3 length: 17 amino acids. The DNA for the CDR3 is TGTGCCAGCAGTGAAGCGGCCGGGACAGGGGGCTCAGATACGCAGTATTTT. As protein: CASSEAAGTGGSDTQYF.

This clonotype was detected ten times or more. The V gene is TRBV3-1, the J gene TRBJ2-3; D remains ambiguous. The CDR3 is 12 residues long. Trimming stripped 5 bases from V and 0 bases from J, with 3 bases between. Germline V CDR1 and CDR2: LGHDT, YNNKEL (reference sequence). This CDR3 is CASSTSTDTQYF. CDR3 nucleotide sequence: TGTGCCAGCAGCACAAGCACAGATACGCAGTATTTT.

The V gene is TRBV11-3, the J gene TRBJ2-1, with a weak D call TRBD2 (5 bases). The germline V and J ends were trimmed by 5 bases and 8 bases, with 16 bases remaining between them. The V gene's germline CDR1 is SGHNT and CDR2 YENEEA. The CDR3 length is 14 residues. The chain's CDR3 is CASSGRTFLDEQFF. The CDR3 DNA reads as TGTGCCAGCAGCGGTCGGACTTTCTTAGATGAGCAGTTCTTC.

This chain links TRBV27 with TRBJ2-5; 8 bases fit TRBD1. The V gene end was trimmed by 5 bases and the J gene end by 2 bases; junction bases not matched to a gene: 10. The CDR3 extends over 16 amino acids. Germline loops: CDR1 MNHEY, CDR2 SMNVEV (reference sequence). The CDR3 reads CASSPRDRSTQETQYF. For the CDR3, the DNA is TGTGCCAGCAGTCCTAGGGACAGGTCCACGCAAGAGACCCAGTACTTC.

There are many counts of this clonotype. V usage is TRBV2 and J usage is TRBJ1-6, with 10 bases matching TRBD1. This CDR3 spans 14 amino acids. The junction had 10 bases not matched to a gene; V was cut back by 7 bases and J by 13 bases. Per the germline V gene, CDR1 is SNHLY and CDR2 is FYNNEI. CDR3 bases: TGTGCCAGCATCCCGGGACAGGGGCTTCCCCCCCTCCACTTT. Residues: CASIPGQGLPPLHF.

Many counts were recorded for this clonotype. The chain combines TRBV5-1 with TRBJ2-1; D is uncertain. Per the germline V gene, CDR1 is SGHRS and CDR2 is YFSETQ. The CDR3 is 15 residues long. V dropped 0 bases and J dropped 0 bases, with 7 bases sitting between them. The CDR3 bases are TGCGCCAGCAGCTTGGTGGCGTACTCCTACAATGAGCAGTTCTTC. Protein sequence: CASSLVAYSYNEQFF.

This clonotype was found many times. The chain employs TRBV30 and TRBJ2-3; D unclear. Per germline, CDR1 GTSNPN and CDR2 SVGIG (reference sequence). V was clipped by 2 bases and J by 6 bases, with 15 bases between them. The CDR3 sequence is 14 residues long. This CDR3 reads CAWSPTAGRDTQYF. CDR3 bases: TGTGCCTGGAGTCCGACGGCCGGCCGGGATACGCAGTATTTT.

This clonotype was observed once. V is TRBV9 and J is TRBJ2-1; a possible D gene is TRBD1 (5 bases). Germline V lookup: CDR1 SGDLS, CDR2 YYNGEE. The CDR3 totals 16 residues. V lost 4 bases and J lost 0, with 14 bases in between. For the CDR3, the DNA is TGTGCCAGCAGCTCACTTGGCGACAGCTCCTACAATGAGCAGTTCTTC. Its translation is CASSSLGDSSYNEQFF.

V and J are TRBV2 and TRBJ2-7; 7 bases map to TRBD1. Germline V lookup: CDR1 SNHLY, CDR2 FYNNEI. The CDR3 contains 11 residues. V lost 6 bases and J lost 9; bases outside the gene matches: 5. The CDR3, as DNA: TGTGCCAGCAGGACAGGGAAGGTGCAGTACTTC. It translates to CASRTGKVQYF.

The V and J genes are TRBV7-9 and TRBJ2-3; D uncertain. The V end lost 2 bases, the J end lost 10 bases, and 19 bases lay between the germline ends. Germline CDR1 SEHNR, CDR2 FQNEAQ (reference sequence). CDR3 length: 15 residues. CDR3 nucleotides: TGTGCCAGCAGCTTAAAGGGTGAAGGTTCATATGCGCAGTATTTT. It is translated as CASSLKGEGSYAQYF. The variable domain in full, completed from reference TRBV7-9 and TRBJ2-3, reads DTGVSQNPRHKITKRGQNVTFRCDPISEHNRLYWYRQTLGQGPEFLTYFQNEAQLEKSRLLSDRFSAERPKGSFSTLEIQRTEQGDSAMYLCASSLKGEGSYAQYFGPGTRLTVL.

Comments on this clonotype: With a much larger clone just one base away, this may be a read error. The chain combines TRBV18 with TRBJ1-2; D call uncertain. This CDR3 is built from 14 residues. CDR1 and CDR2 from the germline V gene are KGHSH and LQKENI. In DNA form, the CDR3 reads TGTGCCAGCTCACCACCGGTAGGGAACTGTGGCTACACCTTC. Translating gives CASSPPVGNCGYTF.